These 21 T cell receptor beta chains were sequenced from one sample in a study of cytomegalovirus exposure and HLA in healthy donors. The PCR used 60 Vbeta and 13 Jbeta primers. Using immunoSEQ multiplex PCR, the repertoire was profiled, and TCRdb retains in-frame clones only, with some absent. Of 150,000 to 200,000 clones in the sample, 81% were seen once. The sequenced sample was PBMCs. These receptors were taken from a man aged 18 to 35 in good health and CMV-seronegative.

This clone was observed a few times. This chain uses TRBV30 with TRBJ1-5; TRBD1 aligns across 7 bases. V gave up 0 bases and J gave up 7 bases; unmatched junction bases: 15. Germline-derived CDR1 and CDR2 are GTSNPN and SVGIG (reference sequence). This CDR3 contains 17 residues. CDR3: CAWSVFQGRGIRQPQHF. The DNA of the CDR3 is TGTGCCTGGAGTGTATTCCAGGGCAGGGGGATTCGGCAGCCCCAGCATTTT.

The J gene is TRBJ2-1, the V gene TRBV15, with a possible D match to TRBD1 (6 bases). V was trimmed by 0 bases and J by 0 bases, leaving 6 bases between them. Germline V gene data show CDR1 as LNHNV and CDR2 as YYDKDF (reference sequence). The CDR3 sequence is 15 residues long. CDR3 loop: CATSREGGSYNEQFF. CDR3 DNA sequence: TGTGCCACCAGCAGAGAAGGGGGCTCCTACAATGAGCAGTTCTTC. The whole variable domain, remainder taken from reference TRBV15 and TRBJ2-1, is DAMVIQNPRYQVTQFGKPVTLSCSQTLNHNVMYWYQQKSSQAPKLLFHYYDKDFNNEADTPDNFQSRRPNTSFCFLDIRSPGLGDTAMYLCATSREGGSYNEQFFGPGTRLTVL.

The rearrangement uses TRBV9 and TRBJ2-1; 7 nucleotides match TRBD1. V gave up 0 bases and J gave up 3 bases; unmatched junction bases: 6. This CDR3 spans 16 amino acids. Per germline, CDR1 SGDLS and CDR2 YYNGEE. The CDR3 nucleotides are TGTGCCAGCAGCGTAGAGACAGGGTGGGACTACAATGAGCAGTTCTTC. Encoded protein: CASSVETGWDYNEQFF. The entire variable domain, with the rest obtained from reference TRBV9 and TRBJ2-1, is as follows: DSGVTQTPKHLITATGQRVTLRCSPRSGDLSVYWYQQSLDQGLQFLIQYYNGEERAKGNILERFSAQQFPDLHSELNLSSLELGDSALYFCASSVETGWDYNEQFFGPGTRLTVL.

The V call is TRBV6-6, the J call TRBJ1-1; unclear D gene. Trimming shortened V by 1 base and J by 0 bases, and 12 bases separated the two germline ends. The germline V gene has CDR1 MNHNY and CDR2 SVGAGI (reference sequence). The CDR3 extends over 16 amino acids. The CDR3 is CASSYWPGMMNTEAFF. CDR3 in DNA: TGTGCCAGCAGTTACTGGCCGGGGATGATGAACACTGAAGCTTTCTTT.

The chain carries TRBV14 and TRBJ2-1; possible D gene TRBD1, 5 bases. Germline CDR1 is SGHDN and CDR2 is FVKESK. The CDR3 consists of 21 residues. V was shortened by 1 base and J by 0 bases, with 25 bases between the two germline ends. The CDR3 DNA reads TGTGCCAGCAGCCAAGTAGGGATGGGCTCCGGACAACCCTACTCCTACAATGAGCAGTTCTTC. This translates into CASSQVGMGSGQPYSYNEQFF.

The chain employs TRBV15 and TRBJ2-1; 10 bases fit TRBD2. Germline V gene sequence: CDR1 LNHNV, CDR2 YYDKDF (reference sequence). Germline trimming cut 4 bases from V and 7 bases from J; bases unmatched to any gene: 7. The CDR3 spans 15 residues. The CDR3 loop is CATSILAGVRNEQFF. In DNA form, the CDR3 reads TGTGCCACCAGCATCCTAGCGGGAGTAAGGAATGAGCAGTTCTTC.

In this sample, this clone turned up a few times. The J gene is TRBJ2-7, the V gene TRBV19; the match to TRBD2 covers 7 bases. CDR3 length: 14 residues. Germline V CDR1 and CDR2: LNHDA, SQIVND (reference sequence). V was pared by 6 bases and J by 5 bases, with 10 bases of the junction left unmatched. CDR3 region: CASRSGARGDEQYF. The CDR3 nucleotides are TGTGCCAGTAGGAGTGGCGCCCGGGGGGACGAGCAGTACTTC.

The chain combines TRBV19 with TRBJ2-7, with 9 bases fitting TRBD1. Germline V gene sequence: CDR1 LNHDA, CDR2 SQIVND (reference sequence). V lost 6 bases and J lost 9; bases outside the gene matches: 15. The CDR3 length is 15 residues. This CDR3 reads CASSPPGQGPFGQYF. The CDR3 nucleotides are TGTGCCAGTAGCCCGCCGGGACAGGGTCCTTTCGGGCAGTACTTC.

The CDR3 DNA sequence: TGTGCCAGCGGGACAGGCCTCGCCGAAAAACTGTTTTTT. Translation gives CASGTGLAEKLFF. The chain uses TRBV7-8 and TRBJ1-4; 8 bases map to TRBD1. Germline lookup yields CDR1 SGHVS and CDR2 FQNEAQ. V dropped 8 bases and J dropped 8; count of bases not matched to a gene: 7. The CDR3 sequence is 13 residues long.

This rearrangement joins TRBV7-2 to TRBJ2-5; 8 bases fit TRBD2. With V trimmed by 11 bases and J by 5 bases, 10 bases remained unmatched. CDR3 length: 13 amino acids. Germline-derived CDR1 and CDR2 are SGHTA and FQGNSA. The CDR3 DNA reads TGTGCCGGTCGAGGACTAGCAGGCGAGACCCAGTACTTC. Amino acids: CAGRGLAGETQYF.

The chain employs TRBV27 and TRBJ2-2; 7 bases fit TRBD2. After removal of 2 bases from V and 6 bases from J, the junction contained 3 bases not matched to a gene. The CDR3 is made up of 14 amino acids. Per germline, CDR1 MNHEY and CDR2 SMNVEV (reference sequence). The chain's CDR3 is CASSLTGRAGELFF. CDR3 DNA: TGTGCCAGCAGTTTAACGGGGAGGGCCGGGGAGCTGTTTTTT.

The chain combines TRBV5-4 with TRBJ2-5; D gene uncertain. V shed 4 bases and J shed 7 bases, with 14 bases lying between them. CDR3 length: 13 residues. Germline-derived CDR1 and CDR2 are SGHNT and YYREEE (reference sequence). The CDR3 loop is CASSRPNVVTQYF. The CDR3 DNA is TGTGCCAGCAGCCGCCCTAACGTTGTGACCCAGTACTTC.

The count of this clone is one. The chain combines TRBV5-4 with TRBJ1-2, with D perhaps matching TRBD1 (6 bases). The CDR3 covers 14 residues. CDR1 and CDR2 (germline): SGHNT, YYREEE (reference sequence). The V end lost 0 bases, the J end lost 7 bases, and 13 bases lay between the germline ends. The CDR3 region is CASSLVTGPGGYTF. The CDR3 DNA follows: TGTGCCAGCAGCTTGGTCACAGGGCCCGGTGGCTACACCTTC.

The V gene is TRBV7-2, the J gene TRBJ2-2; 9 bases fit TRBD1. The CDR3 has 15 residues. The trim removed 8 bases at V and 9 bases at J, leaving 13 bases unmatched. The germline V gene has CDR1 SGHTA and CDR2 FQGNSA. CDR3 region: CASQARTGVIWELFF. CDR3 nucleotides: TGTGCCAGCCAAGCCAGGACAGGGGTTATCTGGGAGCTGTTTTTT.

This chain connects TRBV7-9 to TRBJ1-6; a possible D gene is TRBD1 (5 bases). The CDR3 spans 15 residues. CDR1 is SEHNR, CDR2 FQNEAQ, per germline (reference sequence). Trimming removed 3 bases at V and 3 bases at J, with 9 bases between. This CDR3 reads CASSFSGIYNSPLHF. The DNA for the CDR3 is TGTGCCAGCAGCTTCTCAGGGATCTATAATTCACCCCTCCACTTT. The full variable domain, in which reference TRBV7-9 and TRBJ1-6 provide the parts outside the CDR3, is DTGVSQNPRHKITKRGQNVTFRCDPISEHNRLYWYRQTLGQGPEFLTYFQNEAQLEKSRLLSDRFSAERPKGSFSTLEIQRTEQGDSAMYLCASSFSGIYNSPLHFGNGTRLTVT.

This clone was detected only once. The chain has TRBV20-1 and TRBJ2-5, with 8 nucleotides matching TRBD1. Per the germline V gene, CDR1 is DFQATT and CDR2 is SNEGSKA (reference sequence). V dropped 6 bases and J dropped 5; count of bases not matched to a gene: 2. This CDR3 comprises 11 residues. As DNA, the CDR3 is TGCAGTGCCAGGGGGCTGGAGACCCAGTACTTC. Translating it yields CSARGLETQYF.

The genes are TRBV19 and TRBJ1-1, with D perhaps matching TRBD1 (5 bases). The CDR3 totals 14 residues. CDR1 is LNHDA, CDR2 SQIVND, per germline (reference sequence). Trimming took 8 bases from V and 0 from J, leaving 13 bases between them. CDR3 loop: CASQNRFMNTEAFF. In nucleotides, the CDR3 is TGTGCCAGTCAAAACAGGTTCATGAACACTGAAGCTTTCTTT.

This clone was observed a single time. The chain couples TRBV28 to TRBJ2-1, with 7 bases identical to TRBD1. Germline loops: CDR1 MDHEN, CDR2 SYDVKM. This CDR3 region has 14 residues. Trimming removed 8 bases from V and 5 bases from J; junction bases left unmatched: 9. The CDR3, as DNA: TGTGCCAGCTTTATGACAGGGCCCAACAATGAGCAGTTCTTC. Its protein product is CASFMTGPNNEQFF.

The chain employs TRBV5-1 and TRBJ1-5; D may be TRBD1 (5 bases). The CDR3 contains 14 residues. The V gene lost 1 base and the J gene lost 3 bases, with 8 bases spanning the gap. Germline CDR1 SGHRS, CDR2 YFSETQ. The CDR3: CASSLLGDNQPQHF. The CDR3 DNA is TGCGCCAGCAGCTTGTTAGGGGACAATCAGCCCCAGCATTTT.

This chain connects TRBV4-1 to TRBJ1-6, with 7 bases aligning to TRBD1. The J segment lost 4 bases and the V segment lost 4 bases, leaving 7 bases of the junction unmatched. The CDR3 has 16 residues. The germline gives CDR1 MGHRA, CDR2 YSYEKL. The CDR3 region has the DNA TGCGCCAGCAGCCTAGCGGGGGACAGTTATAATTCACCCCTCCACTTT. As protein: CASSLAGDSYNSPLHF.

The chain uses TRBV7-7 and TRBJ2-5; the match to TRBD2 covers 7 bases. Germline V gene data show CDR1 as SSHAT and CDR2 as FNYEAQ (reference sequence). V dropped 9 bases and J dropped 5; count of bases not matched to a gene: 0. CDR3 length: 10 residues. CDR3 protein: CARGGETQYF. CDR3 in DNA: TGTGCCAGGGGGGGGGAGACCCAGTACTTC.